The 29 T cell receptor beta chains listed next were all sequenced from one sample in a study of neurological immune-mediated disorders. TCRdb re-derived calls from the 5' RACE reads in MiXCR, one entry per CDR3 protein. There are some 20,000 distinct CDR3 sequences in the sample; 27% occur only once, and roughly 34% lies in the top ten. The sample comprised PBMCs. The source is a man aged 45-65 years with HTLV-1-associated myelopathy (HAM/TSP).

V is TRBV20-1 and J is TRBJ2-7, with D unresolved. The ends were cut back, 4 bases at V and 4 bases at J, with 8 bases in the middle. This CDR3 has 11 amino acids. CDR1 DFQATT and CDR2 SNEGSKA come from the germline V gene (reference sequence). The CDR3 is CSANLEYEQYF. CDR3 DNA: TGCAGTGCTAACCTCGAATACGAGCAGTACTTC.

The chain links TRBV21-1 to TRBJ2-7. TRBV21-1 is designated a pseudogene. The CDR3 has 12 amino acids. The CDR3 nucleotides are TGTGCCAGCAGCAAACAAGGAAACGAGCAGTACTTC. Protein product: CASSKQGNEQYF.

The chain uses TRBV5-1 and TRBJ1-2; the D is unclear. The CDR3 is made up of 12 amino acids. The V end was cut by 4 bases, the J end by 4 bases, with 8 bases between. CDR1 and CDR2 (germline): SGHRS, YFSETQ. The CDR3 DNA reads TGCGCCAGCAGCGACAACACCTATGGCTACACCTTC. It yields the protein CASSDNTYGYTF.

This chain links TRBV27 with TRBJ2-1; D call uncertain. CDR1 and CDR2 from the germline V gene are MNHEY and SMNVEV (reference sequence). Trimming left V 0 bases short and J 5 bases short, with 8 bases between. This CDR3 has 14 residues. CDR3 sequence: CASSLSDGDNEQFF. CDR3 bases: TGTGCCAGCAGTTTATCGGACGGAGACAATGAGCAGTTCTTC.

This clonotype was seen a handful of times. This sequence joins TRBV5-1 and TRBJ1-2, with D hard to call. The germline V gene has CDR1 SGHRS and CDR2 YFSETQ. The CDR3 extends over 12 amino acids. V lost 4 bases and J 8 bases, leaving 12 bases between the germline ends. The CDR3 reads CASSIDAWGYTF. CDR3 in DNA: TGCGCCAGCAGCATAGATGCCTGGGGCTACACCTTC.

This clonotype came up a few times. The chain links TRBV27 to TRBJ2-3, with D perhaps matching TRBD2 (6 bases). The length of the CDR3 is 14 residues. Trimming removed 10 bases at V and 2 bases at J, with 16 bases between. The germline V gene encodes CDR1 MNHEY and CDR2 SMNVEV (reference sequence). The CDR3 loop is CATSPDYDTDTQYF. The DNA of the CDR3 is TGTGCCACATCCCCGGACTACGACACAGATACGCAGTATTTT.

The CDR3 DNA is TGTGCCAGCAGCCAAGGAAGTGGGAAGCAGTATTTT. Protein: CASSQGSGKQYF. The gene calls are TRBV3-1 and TRBJ2-3, with D unresolved. The CDR3 extends over 12 amino acids. Germline values: CDR1 LGHDT, CDR2 YNNKEL (reference sequence). The germline V and J ends were trimmed by 1 base and 11 bases, with 10 bases remaining between them.

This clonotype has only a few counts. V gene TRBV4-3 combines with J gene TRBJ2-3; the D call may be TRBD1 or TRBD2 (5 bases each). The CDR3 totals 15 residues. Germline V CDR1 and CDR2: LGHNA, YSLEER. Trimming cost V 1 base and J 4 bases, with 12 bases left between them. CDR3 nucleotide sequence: TGCGCCAGCAGCCAAGCGGGGCCCCTTGCAGATACGCAGTATTTT. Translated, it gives CASSQAGPLADTQYF.

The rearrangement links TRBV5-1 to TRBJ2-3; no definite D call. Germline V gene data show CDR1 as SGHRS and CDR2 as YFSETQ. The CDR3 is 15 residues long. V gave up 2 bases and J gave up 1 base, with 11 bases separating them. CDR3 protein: CASSLYVIRTDTQYF. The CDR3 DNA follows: TGCGCCAGCAGCTTATACGTAATCCGCACAGATACGCAGTATTTT. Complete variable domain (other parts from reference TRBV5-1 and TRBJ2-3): KAGVTQTPRYLIKTRGQQVTLSCSPISGHRSVSWYQQTPGQGLQFLFEYFSETQRNKGNFPGRFSGRQFSNSRSEMNVSTLELGDSALYLCASSLYVIRTDTQYFGPGTRLTVL.

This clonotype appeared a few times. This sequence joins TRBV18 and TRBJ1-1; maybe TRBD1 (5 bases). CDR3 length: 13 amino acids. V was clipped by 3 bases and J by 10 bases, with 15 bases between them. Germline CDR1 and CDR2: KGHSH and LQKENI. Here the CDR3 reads CASSPGVEVGAFF. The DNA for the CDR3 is TGTGCCAGCTCACCGGGGGTGGAAGTAGGAGCTTTCTTT.

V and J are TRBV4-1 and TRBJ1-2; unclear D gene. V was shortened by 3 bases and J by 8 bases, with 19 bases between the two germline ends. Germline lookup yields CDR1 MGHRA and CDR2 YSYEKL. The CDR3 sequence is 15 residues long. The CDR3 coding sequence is TGCGCCAGCAGCCATGACGCTGGACTAAAAGGGGGCTACACCTTC. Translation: CASSHDAGLKGGYTF.

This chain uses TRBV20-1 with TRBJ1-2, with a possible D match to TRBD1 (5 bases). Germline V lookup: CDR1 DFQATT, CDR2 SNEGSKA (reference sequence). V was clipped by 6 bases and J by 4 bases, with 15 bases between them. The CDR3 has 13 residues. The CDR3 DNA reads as TGCAGTGCCGCCTCGGGGAGGGGCTATGGCTACACCTTC. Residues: CSAASGRGYGYTF.

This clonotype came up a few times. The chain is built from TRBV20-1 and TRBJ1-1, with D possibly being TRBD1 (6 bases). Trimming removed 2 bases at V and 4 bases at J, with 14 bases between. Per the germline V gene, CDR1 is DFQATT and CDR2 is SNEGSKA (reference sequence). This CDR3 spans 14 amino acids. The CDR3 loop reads CSARPGGGGTEAFF. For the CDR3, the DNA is TGCAGTGCTAGACCCGGGGGCGGGGGCACTGAAGCTTTCTTT.

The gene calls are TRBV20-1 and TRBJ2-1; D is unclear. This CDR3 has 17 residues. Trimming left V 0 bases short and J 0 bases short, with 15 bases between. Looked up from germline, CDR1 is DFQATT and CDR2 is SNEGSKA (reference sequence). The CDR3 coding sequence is TGCAGTGCTAGAGAGGCTAGTCGTAGCCTCTCCTACAATGAGCAGTTCTTC. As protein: CSAREASRSLSYNEQFF.

This CDR3 reads CASRGGGHNEQFF. The CDR3 DNA reads TGTGCCAGCAGGGGGGGCGGCCACAATGAGCAGTTCTTC. The chain links TRBV25-1 to TRBJ2-1; D may correspond to TRBD1 or TRBD2 (6 bases each). V lost 6 bases to trimming and J lost 5 bases, with 11 bases between them. The CDR3 has 13 residues. The germline gives CDR1 MGHDK, CDR2 SYGVNS. The full variable domain, completed using reference TRBV25-1 and TRBJ2-1, is EADIYQTPRYLVIGTGKKITLECSQTMGHDKMYWYQQDPGMELHLIHYSYGVNSTEKGDLSSESTVSRIRTEHFPLTLESARPSHTSQYLCASRGGGHNEQFFGPGTRLTVL.

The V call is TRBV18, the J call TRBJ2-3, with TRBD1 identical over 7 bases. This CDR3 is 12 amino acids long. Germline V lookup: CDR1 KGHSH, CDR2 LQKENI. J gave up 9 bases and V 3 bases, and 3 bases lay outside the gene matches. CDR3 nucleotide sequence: TGTGCCAGCTCACCGCCGGGACAGACGCAGTATTTT. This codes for CASSPPGQTQYF.

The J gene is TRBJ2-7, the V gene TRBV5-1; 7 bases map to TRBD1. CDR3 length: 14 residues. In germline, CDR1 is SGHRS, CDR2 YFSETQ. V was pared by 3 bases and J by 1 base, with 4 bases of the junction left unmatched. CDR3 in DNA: TGCGCCAGCAGCTCAAGGACAGGTTCCTACGAGCAGTACTTC. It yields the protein CASSSRTGSYEQYF.

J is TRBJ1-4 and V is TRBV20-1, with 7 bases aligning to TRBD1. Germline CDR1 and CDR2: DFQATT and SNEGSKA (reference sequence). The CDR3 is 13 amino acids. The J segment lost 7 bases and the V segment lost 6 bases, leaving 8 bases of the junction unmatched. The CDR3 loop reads CSATQTGVEKLFF. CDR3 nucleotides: TGCAGTGCAACACAAACAGGGGTTGAAAAACTGTTTTTT.

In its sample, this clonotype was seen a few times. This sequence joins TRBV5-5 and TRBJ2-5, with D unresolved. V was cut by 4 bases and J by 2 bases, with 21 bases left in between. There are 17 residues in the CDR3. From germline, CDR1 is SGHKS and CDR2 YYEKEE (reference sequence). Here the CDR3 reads CASSRYVVRTNQETQYF. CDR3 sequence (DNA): TGTGCCAGCAGCAGATACGTAGTTAGAACAAATCAAGAGACCCAGTACTTC.

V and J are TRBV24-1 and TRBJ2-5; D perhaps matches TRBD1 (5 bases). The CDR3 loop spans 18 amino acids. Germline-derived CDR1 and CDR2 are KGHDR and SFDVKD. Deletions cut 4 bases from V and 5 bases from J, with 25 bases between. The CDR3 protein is CATSDPPGQPGHTETQYF. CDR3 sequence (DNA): TGTGCCACCAGTGACCCGCCTGGACAACCTGGTCATACGGAGACCCAGTACTTC.

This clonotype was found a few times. DNA of the CDR3: TGCGCCAGCAGCTTGGGGGCCTTGGAACTAGCGGGGGGCAGTTACACAGATACGCAGTATTTT. It is translated as CASSLGALELAGGSYTDTQYF. This chain connects TRBV5-1 to TRBJ2-3; 12 positions agree with TRBD2. J was trimmed by 2 bases and V by 0 bases; bases with no gene match: 16. In germline, CDR1 is SGHRS, CDR2 YFSETQ. This CDR3 comprises 21 residues.

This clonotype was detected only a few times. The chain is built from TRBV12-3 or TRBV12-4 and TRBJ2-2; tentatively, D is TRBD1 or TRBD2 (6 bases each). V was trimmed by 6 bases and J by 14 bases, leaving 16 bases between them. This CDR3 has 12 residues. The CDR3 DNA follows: TGTGCCAGCAGCTGGGAGGACAGCCGCCTGTTTTTT. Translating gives CASSWEDSRLFF.

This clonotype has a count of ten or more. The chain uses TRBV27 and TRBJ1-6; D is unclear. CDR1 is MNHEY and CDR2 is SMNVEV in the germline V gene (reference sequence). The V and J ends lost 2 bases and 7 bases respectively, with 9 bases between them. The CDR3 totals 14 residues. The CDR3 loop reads CASSLGSANSPLHF. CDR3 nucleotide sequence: TGTGCCAGCAGTTTAGGGTCCGCGAATTCACCCCTCCACTTT.

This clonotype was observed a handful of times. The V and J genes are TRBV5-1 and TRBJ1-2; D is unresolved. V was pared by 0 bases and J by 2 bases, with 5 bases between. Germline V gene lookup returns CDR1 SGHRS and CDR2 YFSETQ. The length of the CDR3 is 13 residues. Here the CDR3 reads CASSLGHNYGYTF. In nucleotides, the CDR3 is TGCGCCAGCAGCTTGGGGCACAACTATGGCTACACCTTC.

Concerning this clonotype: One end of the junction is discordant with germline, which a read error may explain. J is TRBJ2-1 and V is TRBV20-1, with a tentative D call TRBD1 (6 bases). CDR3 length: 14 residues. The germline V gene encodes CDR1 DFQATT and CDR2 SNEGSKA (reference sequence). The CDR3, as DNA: TGCAGTGTTAGAATACAGGGCCCGTCAAATGAGCAGTTCTTC. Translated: CSVRIQGPSNEQFF.

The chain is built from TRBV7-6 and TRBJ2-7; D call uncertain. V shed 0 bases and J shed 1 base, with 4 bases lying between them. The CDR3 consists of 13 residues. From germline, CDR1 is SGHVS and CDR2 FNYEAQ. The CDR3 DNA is TGTGCCAGCAGCTTAGCGAGTTCCTACGAGCAGTACTTC. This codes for CASSLASSYEQYF.

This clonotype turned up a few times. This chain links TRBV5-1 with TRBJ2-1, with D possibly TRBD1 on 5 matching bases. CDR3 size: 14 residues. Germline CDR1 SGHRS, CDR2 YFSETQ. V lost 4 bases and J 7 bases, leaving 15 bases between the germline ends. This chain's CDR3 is CASSQGVRPNEQFF. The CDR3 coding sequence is TGCGCCAGCAGCCAAGGGGTTCGCCCTAATGAGCAGTTCTTC.

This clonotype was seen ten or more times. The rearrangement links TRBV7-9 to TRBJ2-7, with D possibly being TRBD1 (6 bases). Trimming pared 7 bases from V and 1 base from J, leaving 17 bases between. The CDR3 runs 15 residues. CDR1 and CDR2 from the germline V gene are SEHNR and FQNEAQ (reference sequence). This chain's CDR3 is CASNRTVRGSYEQYF. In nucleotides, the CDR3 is TGTGCCAGCAACAGGACAGTCCGAGGATCCTACGAGCAGTACTTC. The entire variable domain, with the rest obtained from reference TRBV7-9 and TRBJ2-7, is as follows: DTGVSQNPRHKITKRGQNVTFRCDPISEHNRLYWYRQTLGQGPEFLTYFQNEAQLEKSRLLSDRFSAERPKGSFSTLEIQRTEQGDSAMYLCASNRTVRGSYEQYFGPGTRLTVT.

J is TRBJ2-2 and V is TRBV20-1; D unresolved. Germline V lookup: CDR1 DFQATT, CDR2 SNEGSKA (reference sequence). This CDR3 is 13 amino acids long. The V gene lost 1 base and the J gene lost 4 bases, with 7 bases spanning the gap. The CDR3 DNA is TGCAGTGCTAGAGCCGGAGTCACCGGGGAGCTGTTTTTT. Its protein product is CSARAGVTGELFF.